A selection of T cell receptor beta chains follows, all from one sample in a study of response to subunit inactivated influenza vaccine. One entry per CDR3 protein results from TCRdb running MiXCR on the RT-PCR reads. The table records about 540,000 distinct CDR3 sequences, approximately 24% of them present only once. These data were also filed under a second study, of T cells expressing NK-cell markers.

The sequenced sample was CD4+ T cells sorted from PBMCs, obtained roughly 12 days after vaccination. The receptor set was obtained from a man aged 45-60 years who received an inactivated influenza vaccine. CDR3s include the opening cysteine and the closing phenylalanine or tryptophan. Each record gives: V gene, J gene, clone size, D gene, CDR3 protein, CDR3 DNA. A D gene is named only where the DNA matches it firmly. Clone sizes are given selectively: once, few, many, or a class where the clone is expanded.

V: TRBV12-3/TRBV12-4; J: TRBJ1-6; size: few; D: NA; CDR3: CASSLGRTAGSPLHF; DNA: TGTGCCAGCAGTTTAGGTCGGACAGCCGGTTCACCCCTCCACTTT
V: TRBV18; J: TRBJ2-1; size: NA; D: TRBD2; CDR3: CASSPGTRLDEQFF; DNA: TGTGCCAGCTCACCCGGGACTAGATTGGATGAGCAGTTCTTC
V: TRBV29-1; J: TRBJ1-5; size: few; D: NA; CDR3: CSVVEGGFEQPQHF; DNA: TGCAGCGTTGTGGAGGGGGGATTTGAGCAGCCCCAGCATTTT
V: TRBV5-1; J: TRBJ2-7; size: NA; D: TRBD2; CDR3: CASSRTSGEYEQYF; DNA: TGCGCCAGCAGTAGGACTAGCGGGGAATACGAGCAGTACTTC
V: TRBV28; J: TRBJ2-7; size: NA; D: TRBD2; CDR3: CASNIISSGRDEQYF; DNA: TGTGCCAGCAATATAATATCTAGCGGGAGAGACGAGCAGTACTTC
V: TRBV5-4; J: TRBJ2-1; size: NA; D: TRBD2; CDR3: CASSLGGFTSGLSYNEQFF; DNA: TGTGCCAGCAGCTTGGGGGGTTTCACTAGCGGACTCTCCTACAATGAGCAGTTCTTC
V: TRBV5-1; J: TRBJ2-3; size: few; D: NA; CDR3: CASSLATTLATDTQYF; DNA: TGCGCCAGCAGCTTGGCGACTACTCTAGCAACAGATACGCAGTATTTT
V: TRBV27; J: TRBJ2-5; size: NA; D: NA; CDR3: CASRIGGTVQETQYF; DNA: TGTGCCAGCAGGATAGGCGGGACAGTACAAGAGACCCAGTACTTC
V: TRBV20-1; J: TRBJ2-5; size: NA; D: NA; CDR3: CSARARGDQETQYF; DNA: TGCAGTGCTAGAGCCAGGGGAGACCAAGAGACCCAGTACTTC
V: TRBV5-1; J: TRBJ2-7; size: NA; D: TRBD2; CDR3: CASSLRGETYEQYF; DNA: TGCGCCAGCAGCTTGCGGGGGGAGACCTACGAGCAGTACTTC
V: TRBV7-6; J: TRBJ2-3; size: once; D: TRBD1; CDR3: CASSLRQGPSTDTQYF; DNA: TGTGCCAGCAGCTTACGACAGGGGCCGAGCACAGATACGCAGTATTTT
V: TRBV5-1; J: TRBJ2-3; size: few; D: TRBD2; CDR3: CASSLATSSKLDTQYF; DNA: TGCGCCAGCAGCTTGGCGACTAGCTCGAAACTAGATACGCAGTATTTT
V: TRBV20-1; J: TRBJ2-1; size: NA; D: TRBD2; CDR3: CSASLAGDEQFF; DNA: TGCAGTGCTAGCTTAGCGGGAGATGAGCAGTTCTTC
V: TRBV6-1; J: TRBJ1-1; size: many; D: TRBD1; CDR3: CASSETGGRTEAFF; DNA: TGTGCCAGCAGTGAGACAGGGGGCAGGACTGAAGCTTTCTTT
V: TRBV30; J: TRBJ2-1; size: few; D: NA; CDR3: CAWSVHRVNEQFF; DNA: TGTGCCTGGAGTGTTCACAGGGTCAATGAGCAGTTCTTC
V: TRBV28; J: TRBJ2-5; size: NA; D: TRBD1; CDR3: CASSLSRGRKETQYF; DNA: TGTGCCAGCAGTTTATCCAGGGGGCGAAAAGAGACCCAGTACTTC
V: TRBV7-9; J: TRBJ2-2; size: many; D: NA; CDR3: CASSLVTGRSTGELFF; DNA: TGTGCCAGCAGCTTAGTGACGGGCCGAAGCACCGGGGAGCTGTTTTTT
V: TRBV12-3/TRBV12-4; J: TRBJ2-1; size: NA; D: NA; CDR3: CASSLTASYNEQFF; DNA: TGTGCCAGCAGTTTGACAGCCTCCTACAATGAGCAGTTCTTC
V: TRBV7-2; J: TRBJ1-6; size: NA; D: NA; CDR3: CASSFGVPANSPLHF; DNA: TGTGCCAGCAGCTTCGGGGTCCCTGCGAATTCACCCCTCCACTTT
V: TRBV6-1; J: TRBJ1-6; size: NA; D: NA; CDR3: CASKLGAYLETSPLHF; DNA: TGTGCCAGCAAATTAGGGGCCTACTTAGAAACTTCACCCCTCCACTTT
V: TRBV6-5; J: TRBJ2-7; size: many; D: NA; CDR3: CASSYSTGTYEQYF; DNA: TGTGCCAGCAGTTACTCAACAGGTACCTATGAGCAGTACTTC
V: TRBV7-9; J: TRBJ2-3; size: few; D: NA; CDR3: CASSLDYHSDTQYF; DNA: TGTGCCAGCAGCTTAGATTACCATTCAGATACGCAGTATTTT
V: TRBV7-8; J: TRBJ2-2; size: NA; D: NA; CDR3: CASNLSPGTQNTGELFF; DNA: TGTGCCAGCAACCTAAGTCCCGGGACACAGAACACCGGGGAGCTGTTTTTT
V: TRBV4-2; J: TRBJ2-7; size: NA; D: NA; CDR3: CASRLQPWGNGYDEQYF; DNA: TGTGCCAGCAGGCTCCAACCCTGGGGAAACGGGTATGACGAGCAGTACTTC